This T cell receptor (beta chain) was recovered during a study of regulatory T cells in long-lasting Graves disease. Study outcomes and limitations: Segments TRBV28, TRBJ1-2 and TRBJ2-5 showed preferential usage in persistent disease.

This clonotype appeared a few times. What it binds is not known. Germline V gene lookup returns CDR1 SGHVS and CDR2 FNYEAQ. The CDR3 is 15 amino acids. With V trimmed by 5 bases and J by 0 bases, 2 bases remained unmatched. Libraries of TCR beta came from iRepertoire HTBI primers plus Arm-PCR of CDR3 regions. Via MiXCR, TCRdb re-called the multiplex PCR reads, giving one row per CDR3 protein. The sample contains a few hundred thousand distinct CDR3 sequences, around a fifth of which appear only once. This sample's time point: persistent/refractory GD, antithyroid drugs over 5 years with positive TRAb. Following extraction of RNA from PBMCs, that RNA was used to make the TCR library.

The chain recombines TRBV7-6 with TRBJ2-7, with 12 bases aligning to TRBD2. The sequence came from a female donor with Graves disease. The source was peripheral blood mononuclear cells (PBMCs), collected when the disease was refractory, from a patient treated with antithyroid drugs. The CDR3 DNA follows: TGTGCCAGCAGCATGACTAGCGGGGGCTCCTACGAGCAGTACTTC. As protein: CASSMTSGGSYEQYF.